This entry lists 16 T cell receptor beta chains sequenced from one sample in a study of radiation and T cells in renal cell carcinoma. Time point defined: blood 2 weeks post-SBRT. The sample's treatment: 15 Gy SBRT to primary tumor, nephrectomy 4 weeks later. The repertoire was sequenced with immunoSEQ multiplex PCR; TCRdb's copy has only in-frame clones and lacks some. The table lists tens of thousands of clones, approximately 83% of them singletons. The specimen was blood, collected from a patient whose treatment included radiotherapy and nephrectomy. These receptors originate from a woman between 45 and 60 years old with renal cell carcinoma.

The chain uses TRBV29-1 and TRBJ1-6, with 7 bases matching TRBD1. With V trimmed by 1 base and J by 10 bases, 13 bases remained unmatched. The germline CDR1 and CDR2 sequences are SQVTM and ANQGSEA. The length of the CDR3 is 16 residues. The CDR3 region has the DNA TGCAGCGTTGAAGCAGGGGACAGTATAGGGGACTCACCCCTCCACTTT. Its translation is CSVEAGDSIGDSPLHF.

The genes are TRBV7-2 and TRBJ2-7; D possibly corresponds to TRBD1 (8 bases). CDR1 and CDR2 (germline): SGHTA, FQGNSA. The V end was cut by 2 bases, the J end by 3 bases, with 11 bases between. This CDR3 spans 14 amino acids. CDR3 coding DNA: TGTGCCAGCAGCTTAACAGGGGGGGACTACGAGCAGTACTTC. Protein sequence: CASSLTGGDYEQYF.

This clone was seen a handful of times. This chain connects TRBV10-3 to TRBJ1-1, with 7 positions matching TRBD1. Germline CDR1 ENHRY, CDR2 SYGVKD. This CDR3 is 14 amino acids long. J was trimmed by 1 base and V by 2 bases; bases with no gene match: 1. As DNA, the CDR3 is TGTGCCATCAGTGAGACAGGGGCGAACACTGAAGCTTTCTTT. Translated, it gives CAISETGANTEAFF.

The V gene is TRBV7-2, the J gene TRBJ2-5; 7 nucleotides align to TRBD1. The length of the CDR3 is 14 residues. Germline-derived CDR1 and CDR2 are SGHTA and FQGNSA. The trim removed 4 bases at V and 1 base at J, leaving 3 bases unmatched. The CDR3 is CASSSDRVQETQYF. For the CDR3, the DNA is TGTGCCAGCAGCTCTGACAGGGTCCAAGAGACCCAGTACTTC.

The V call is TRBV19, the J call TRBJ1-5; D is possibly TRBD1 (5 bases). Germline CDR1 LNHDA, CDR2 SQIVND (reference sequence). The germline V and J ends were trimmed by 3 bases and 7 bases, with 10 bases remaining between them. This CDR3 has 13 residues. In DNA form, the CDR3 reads TGTGCCAGTAGTATCGGGGAGGGGCAGCCCCAGCATTTT. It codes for CASSIGEGQPQHF. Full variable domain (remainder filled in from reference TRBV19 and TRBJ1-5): DGGITQSPKYLFRKEGQNVTLSCEQNLNHDAMYWYRQDPGQGLRLIYYSQIVNDFQKGDIAEGYSVSREKKESFPLTVTSAQKNPTAFYLCASSIGEGQPQHFGDGTRLSIL.

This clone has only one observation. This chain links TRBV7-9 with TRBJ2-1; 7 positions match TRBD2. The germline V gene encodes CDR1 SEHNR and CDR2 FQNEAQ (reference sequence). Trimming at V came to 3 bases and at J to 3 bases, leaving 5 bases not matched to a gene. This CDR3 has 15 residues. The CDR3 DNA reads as TGTGCCAGCAGCTTGTCAGGGAGGGTCTACAATGAGCAGTTCTTC. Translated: CASSLSGRVYNEQFF.

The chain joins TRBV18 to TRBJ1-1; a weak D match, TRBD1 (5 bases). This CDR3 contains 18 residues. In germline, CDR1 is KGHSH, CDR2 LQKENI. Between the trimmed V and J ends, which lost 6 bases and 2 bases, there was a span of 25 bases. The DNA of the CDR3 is TGTGCCAGCTCCCTCAATCCCGACAGTCCTTTTCTAAACACTGAAGCTTTCTTT. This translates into CASSLNPDSPFLNTEAFF.

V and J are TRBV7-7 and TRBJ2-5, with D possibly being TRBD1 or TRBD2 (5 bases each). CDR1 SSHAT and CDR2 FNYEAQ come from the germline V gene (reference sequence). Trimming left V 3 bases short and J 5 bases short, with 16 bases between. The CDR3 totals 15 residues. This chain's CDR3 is CASSFNGQGEETQYF. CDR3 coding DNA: TGTGCCAGCAGCTTCAATGGACAAGGGGAGGAGACCCAGTACTTC.

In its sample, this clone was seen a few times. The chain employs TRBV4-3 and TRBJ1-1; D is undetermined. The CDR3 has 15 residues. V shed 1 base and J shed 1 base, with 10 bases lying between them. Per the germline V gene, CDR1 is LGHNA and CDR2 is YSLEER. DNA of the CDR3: TGCGCCAGCAGCCAAGGGATTGTCGGGAACACTGAAGCTTTCTTT. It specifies CASSQGIVGNTEAFF.

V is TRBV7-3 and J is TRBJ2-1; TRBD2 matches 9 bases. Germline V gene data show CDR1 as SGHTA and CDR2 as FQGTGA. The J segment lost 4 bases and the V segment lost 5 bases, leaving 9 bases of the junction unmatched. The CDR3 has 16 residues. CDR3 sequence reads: CASSRGSAGGYNEQFF. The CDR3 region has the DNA TGTGCCAGCAGCCGAGGGTCAGCGGGAGGTTACAATGAGCAGTTCTTC.

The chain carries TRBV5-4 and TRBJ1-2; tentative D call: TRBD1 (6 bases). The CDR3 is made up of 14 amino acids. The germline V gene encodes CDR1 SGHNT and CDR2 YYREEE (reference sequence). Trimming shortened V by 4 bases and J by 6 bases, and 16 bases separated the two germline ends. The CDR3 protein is CASSGHDNRDGYTF. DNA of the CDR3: TGTGCCAGCAGCGGACATGATAACAGGGATGGCTACACCTTC.

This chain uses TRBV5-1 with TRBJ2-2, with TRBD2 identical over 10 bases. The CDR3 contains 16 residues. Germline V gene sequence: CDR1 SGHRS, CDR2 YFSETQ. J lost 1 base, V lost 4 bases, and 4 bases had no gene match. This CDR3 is CASSPSSGGNTGELFF. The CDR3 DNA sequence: TGCGCCAGCAGCCCCTCTAGCGGGGGGAACACCGGGGAGCTGTTTTTT. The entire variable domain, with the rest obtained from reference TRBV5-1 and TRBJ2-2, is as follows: KAGVTQTPRYLIKTRGQQVTLSCSPISGHRSVSWYQQTPGQGLQFLFEYFSETQRNKGNFPGRFSGRQFSNSRSEMNVSTLELGDSALYLCASSPSSGGNTGELFFGEGSRLTVL.

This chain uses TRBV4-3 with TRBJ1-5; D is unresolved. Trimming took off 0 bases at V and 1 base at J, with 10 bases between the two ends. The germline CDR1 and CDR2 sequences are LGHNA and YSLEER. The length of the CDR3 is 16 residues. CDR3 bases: TGCGCCAGCAGCCAAGACTCCTTTCGGAGCAATCAGCCCCAGCATTTT. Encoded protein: CASSQDSFRSNQPQHF.

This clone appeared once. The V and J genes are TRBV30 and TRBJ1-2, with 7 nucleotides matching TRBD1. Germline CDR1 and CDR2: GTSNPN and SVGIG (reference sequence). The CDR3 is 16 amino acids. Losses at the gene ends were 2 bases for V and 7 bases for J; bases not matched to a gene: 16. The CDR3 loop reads CAWSSVGAGGVFGYTF. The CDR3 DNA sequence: TGTGCCTGGAGTTCCGTGGGTGCAGGGGGTGTTTTTGGCTACACCTTC.

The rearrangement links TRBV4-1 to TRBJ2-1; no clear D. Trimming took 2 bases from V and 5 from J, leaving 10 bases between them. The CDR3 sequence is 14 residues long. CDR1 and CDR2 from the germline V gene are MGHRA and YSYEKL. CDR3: CASSQLARHNEQFF. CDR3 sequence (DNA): TGCGCCAGCAGCCAATTAGCTAGGCACAATGAGCAGTTCTTC.

CDR3 region: CASSVAGTNTGELFF. The DNA of the CDR3 is TGTGCCAGCAGCGTAGCAGGAACGAACACCGGGGAGCTGTTTTTT. The V and J genes are TRBV9 and TRBJ2-2; D gene uncertain. Trimming pared 0 bases from V and 0 bases from J, leaving 6 bases between. This CDR3 has 15 amino acids. Germline V gene lookup returns CDR1 SGDLS and CDR2 YYNGEE.